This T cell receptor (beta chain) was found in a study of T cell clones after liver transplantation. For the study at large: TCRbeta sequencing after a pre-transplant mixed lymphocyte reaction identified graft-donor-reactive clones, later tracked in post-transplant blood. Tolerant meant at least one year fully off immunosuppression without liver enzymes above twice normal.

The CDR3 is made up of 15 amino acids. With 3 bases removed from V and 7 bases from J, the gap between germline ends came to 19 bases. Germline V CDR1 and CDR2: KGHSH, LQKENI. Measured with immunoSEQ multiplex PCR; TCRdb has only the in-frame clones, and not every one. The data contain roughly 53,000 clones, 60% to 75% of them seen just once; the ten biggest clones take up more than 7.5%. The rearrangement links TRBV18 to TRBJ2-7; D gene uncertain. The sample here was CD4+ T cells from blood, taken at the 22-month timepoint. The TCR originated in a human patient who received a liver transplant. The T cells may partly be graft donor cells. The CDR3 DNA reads TGTGCCAGCTCACCCCCCGCGACACCGCTGGGAGAGCAGTACTTC. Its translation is CASSPPATPLGEQYF.